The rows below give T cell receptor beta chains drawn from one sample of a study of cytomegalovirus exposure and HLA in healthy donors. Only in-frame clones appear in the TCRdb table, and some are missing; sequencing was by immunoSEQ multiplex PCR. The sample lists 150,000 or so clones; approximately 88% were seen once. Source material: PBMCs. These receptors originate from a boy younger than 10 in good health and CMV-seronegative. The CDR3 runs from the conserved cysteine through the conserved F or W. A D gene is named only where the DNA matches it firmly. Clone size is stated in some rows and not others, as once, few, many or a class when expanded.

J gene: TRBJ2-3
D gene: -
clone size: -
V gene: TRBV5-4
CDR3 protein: CASSLVGGRGADTQYF
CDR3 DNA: TGTGCCAGCAGCTTGGTAGGAGGGAGAGGGGCAGATACGCAGTATTTT

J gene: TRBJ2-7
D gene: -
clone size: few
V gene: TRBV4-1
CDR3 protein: CASSQQQSSYEQYF
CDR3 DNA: TGCGCCAGCAGCCAACAACAGAGCTCCTACGAGCAGTACTTC

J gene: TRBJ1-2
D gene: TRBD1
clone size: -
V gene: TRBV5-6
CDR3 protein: CASSRGDRGTYGYTF
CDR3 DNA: TGTGCCAGCAGCAGGGGGGACAGGGGGACCTATGGCTACACCTTC

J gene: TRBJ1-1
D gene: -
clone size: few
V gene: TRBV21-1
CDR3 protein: CASSPPSYTEAFF
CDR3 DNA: TGTGCCAGCAGCCCCCCCTCCTACACTGAAGCTTTCTTT

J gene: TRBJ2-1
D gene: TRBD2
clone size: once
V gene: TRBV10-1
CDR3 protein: CASSVVSGPPNEQFF
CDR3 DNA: TGCGCCAGCAGTGTAGTTAGCGGGCCTCCCAATGAGCAGTTCTTC

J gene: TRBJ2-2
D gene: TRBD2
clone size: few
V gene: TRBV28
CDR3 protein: CASRTSVNTGELFF
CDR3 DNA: TGTGCCAGCCGGACTAGCGTAAACACCGGGGAGCTGTTTTTT

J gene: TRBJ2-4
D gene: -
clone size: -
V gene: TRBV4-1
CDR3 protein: CASSQADSVDIQYF
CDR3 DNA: TGCGCCAGCAGCCAAGCGGACAGTGTGGACATTCAGTACTTC

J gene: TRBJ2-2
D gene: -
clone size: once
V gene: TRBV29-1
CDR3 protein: CSVGGGTGNTGELFF
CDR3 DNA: TGCAGCGTTGGGGGGGGGACAGGTAACACCGGGGAGCTGTTTTTT

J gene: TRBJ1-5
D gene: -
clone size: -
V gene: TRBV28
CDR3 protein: CAAGGALQPQHF
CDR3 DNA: TGTGCCGCGGGGGGGGCGTTACAGCCCCAGCATTTT

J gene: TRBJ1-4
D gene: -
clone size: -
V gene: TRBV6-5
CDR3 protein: CASRLRGVNEKLFF
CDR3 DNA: TGTGCCAGCAGGCTCAGGGGCGTTAATGAAAAACTGTTTTTT

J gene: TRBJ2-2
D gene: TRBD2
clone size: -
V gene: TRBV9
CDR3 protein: CASSVGALAGGTGELFF
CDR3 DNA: TGTGCCAGCAGCGTAGGGGCGCTAGCGGGAGGTACCGGGGAGCTGTTTTTT

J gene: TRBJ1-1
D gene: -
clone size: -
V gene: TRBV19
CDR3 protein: CASSIMGQNTEAFF
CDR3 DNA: TGTGCCAGTAGTATCATGGGGCAGAACACTGAAGCTTTCTTT

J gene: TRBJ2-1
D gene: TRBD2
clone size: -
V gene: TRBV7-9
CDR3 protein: CASSTTSAYNEQFF
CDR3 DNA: TGTGCCAGCAGCACGACTAGCGCCTACAATGAGCAGTTCTTC

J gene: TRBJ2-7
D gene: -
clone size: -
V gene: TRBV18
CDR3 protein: CASSPPLLDSYEQYF
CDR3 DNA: TGTGCCAGCTCACCACCTCTTCTAGACTCCTACGAGCAGTACTTC

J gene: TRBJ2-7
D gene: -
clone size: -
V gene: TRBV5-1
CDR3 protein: CASSLGTGWVTYEQYF
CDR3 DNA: TGCGCCAGCAGCTTGGGAACAGGGTGGGTAACCTACGAGCAGTACTTC

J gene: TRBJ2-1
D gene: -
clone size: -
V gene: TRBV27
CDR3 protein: CASSLSGGDEQFF
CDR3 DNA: TGTGCCAGCAGTTTATCAGGAGGGGATGAGCAGTTCTTC

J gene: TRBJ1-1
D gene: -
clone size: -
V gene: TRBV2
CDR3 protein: CATSMGGENTEAFF
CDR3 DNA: TGTGCCACCTCGATGGGGGGGGAGAACACTGAAGCTTTCTTT

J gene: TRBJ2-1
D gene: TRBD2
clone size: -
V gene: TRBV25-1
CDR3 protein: CASSEESGRALSYNEQFF
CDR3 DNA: TGTGCCAGCAGTGAAGAGAGCGGGAGGGCCCTTTCCTACAATGAGCAGTTCTTC

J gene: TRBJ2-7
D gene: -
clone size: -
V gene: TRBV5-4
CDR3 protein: CASSFNRDTHEQYF
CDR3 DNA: TGTGCCAGCAGCTTCAACCGGGACACCCACGAGCAGTACTTC

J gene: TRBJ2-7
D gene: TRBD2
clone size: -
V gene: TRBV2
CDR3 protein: CASRPGLAGEAYEQYF
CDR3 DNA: TGTGCCAGCAGGCCGGGACTAGCGGGAGAAGCCTACGAGCAGTACTTC

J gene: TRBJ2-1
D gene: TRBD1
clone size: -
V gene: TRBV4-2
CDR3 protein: CASSPSSLGGRYNEQFF
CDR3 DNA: TGTGCCAGCAGCCCCAGTTCCTTAGGGGGCCGCTACAATGAGCAGTTCTTC

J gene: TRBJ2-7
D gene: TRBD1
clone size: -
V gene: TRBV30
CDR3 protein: CAWTRDSSYEQYF
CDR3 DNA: TGTGCCTGGACTAGGGACAGCTCCTACGAGCAGTACTTC

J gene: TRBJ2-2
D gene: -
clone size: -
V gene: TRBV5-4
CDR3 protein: CASSWDSGRISGELFF
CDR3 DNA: TGTGCCAGCAGCTGGGACTCAGGGCGAATATCCGGGGAGCTGTTTTTT

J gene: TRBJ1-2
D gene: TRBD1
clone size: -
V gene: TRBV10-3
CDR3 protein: CASSDMGQGNYGYTF
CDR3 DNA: TGTGCCAGCTCAGATATGGGACAGGGTAACTATGGCTACACCTTC

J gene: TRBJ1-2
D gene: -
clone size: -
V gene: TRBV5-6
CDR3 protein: CASSLGRDGYTF
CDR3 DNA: TGTGCCAGCAGCCTGGGCAGGGATGGCTACACCTTC

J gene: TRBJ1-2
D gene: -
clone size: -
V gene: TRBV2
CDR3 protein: CASSTTGTYGYTF
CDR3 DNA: TGTGCCAGCAGTACTACAGGTACCTATGGCTACACCTTC